A single sample is the source of the 27 T cell receptor beta chains below, sequenced in a study of blood T cell repertoires in COVID-19. Only in-frame clones appear in the TCRdb table, and some are missing; sequencing was by immunoSEQ multiplex PCR. In the table there are around 150,000 clones, around 80% of which are singletons. Sequences were obtained from peripheral blood. The source of these receptors is a man in his 60s with acute or convalescent COVID-19.

V usage is TRBV12-3 or TRBV12-4 and J usage is TRBJ2-7; D gene unclear. The ends were cut back, 5 bases at V and 5 bases at J, with 13 bases in the middle. CDR3 size: 13 residues. The CDR3 DNA is TGTGCCAGCAGTCCGTTACGGGTCGACGAGCAGTACTTC. Translating it yields CASSPLRVDEQYF.

The chain links TRBV3-1 (or the pseudogene TRBV3-2) to TRBJ1-2; D is unclear. In germline, CDR1 is LGHDT, CDR2 YNNKEL (reference sequence). There are 12 residues in the CDR3. Trimming shortened V by 1 base and J by 7 bases, and 7 bases separated the two germline ends. As DNA, the CDR3 is TGTGCCAGCAGCCAAGGCGAGGCTGGCTACACCTTC. Encoded protein: CASSQGEAGYTF.

This chain joins TRBV5-4 and TRBJ2-7; the match to TRBD2 covers 7 bases. After removal of 4 bases from V and 6 bases from J, the junction contained 1 base not matched to a gene. Germline V gene lookup returns CDR1 SGHNT and CDR2 YYREEE (reference sequence). The CDR3 sequence is 11 residues long. The CDR3 coding sequence is TGTGCCAGCAGCCGGGGGGTCGAGCAGTACTTC. Amino acids: CASSRGVEQYF. Supplemented by reference TRBV5-4 and TRBJ2-7, the full variable domain reads ETGVTQSPTHLIKTRGQQVTLRCSSQSGHNTVSWYQQALGQGPQFIFQYYREEENGRGNFPPRFSGLQFPNYSSELNVNALELDDSALYLCASSRGVEQYFGPGTRLTVT.

The V and J genes are TRBV10-2 and TRBJ1-3, with 7 bases lining up with TRBD1. CDR3 length: 15 amino acids. Germline V gives CDR1 WSHSY, CDR2 SAAADI. J was trimmed by 2 bases and V by 6 bases; bases with no gene match: 7. In DNA form, the CDR3 reads TGCGCCAGCAGGGGGGTGACAGGGACTGGAAACACCATATATTTT. Its protein product is CASRGVTGTGNTIYF.

This chain links TRBV7-9 with TRBJ1-3, with D hard to call. The CDR3 runs to 16 residues. The ends were cut back, 1 base at V and 0 bases at J, with 10 bases in the middle. Germline loops: CDR1 SEHNR, CDR2 FQNEAQ (reference sequence). In nucleotides, the CDR3 is TGTGCCAGCAGCTTAGATTCGGGAATCTCTGGAAACACCATATATTTT. Translating it yields CASSLDSGISGNTIYF.

The gene calls are TRBV5-4 and TRBJ1-1, with D tentatively TRBD1 (6 bases). Trimming took off 2 bases at V and 1 base at J, with 12 bases between the two ends. The CDR3 is 15 amino acids. The germline CDR1 and CDR2 sequences are SGHNT and YYREEE (reference sequence). CDR3: CASSFGTGTNTEAFF. Written as DNA, the CDR3 is TGTGCCAGCAGCTTTGGTACAGGGACGAACACTGAAGCTTTCTTT.

The chain couples TRBV30 to TRBJ1-5; 8 bases are a match to TRBD1. The CDR3 is made up of 14 amino acids. J was trimmed by 6 bases and V by 2 bases; bases with no gene match: 6. Germline CDR1 reads GTSNPN; CDR2 reads SVGIG (reference sequence). CDR3 in amino acids: CAWSRAGGGQPQHF. The CDR3 coding sequence is TGTGCCTGGAGTCGGGCAGGGGGCGGTCAGCCCCAGCATTTT.

This CDR3 reads CASSPGRGYNSPLHF. DNA of the CDR3: TGTGCCAGCAGTCCCGGCAGGGGCTATAATTCACCCCTCCACTTT. The chain carries TRBV27 and TRBJ1-6, with D perhaps TRBD1 (6 bases). Germline assignment: CDR1 MNHEY and CDR2 SMNVEV (reference sequence). This CDR3 spans 15 amino acids. Trimming cost V 5 bases and J 3 bases, with 11 bases left between them.

This chain connects TRBV5-4 to TRBJ1-1, with 9 bases fitting TRBD1. Trimming cost V 4 bases and J 5 bases; bases outside gene matches: 9. The CDR3 contains 15 residues. Germline CDR1 and CDR2: SGHNT and YYREEE (reference sequence). The CDR3 reads CASSDLTGGGTEAFF. CDR3 DNA: TGTGCCAGCAGCGACCTGACAGGGGGAGGGACTGAAGCTTTCTTT.

The chain employs TRBV7-9 and TRBJ1-2; a weak D match, TRBD1 (6 bases). The V gene's germline CDR1 is SEHNR and CDR2 FQNEAQ (reference sequence). The length of the CDR3 is 15 residues. The V end was cut by 3 bases, the J end by 0 bases, with 11 bases between. CDR3 DNA: TGTGCCAGCAGCTTGGGAAGGGGGTCTAACTATGGCTACACCTTC. It specifies CASSLGRGSNYGYTF.

This clone showed up just a few times. The V gene is TRBV5-5, the J gene TRBJ1-1, with D perhaps matching TRBD1 (5 bases). Per germline, CDR1 SGHKS and CDR2 YYEKEE (reference sequence). The germline V and J ends were trimmed by 6 bases and 1 base, with 19 bases remaining between them. The CDR3 totals 16 residues. The CDR3 DNA follows: TGTGCCAGCACCTACGCCCCCGCCGGGGGGAACACTGAAGCTTTCTTT. It is translated as CASTYAPAGGNTEAFF.

The CDR3 protein is CASSPRDFTDTQYF. CDR3 sequence (DNA): TGTGCCAGTAGTCCCCGGGACTTCACAGATACGCAGTATTTT. V gene TRBV19 combines with J gene TRBJ2-3; TRBD2 might be the D (6 bases). Trimming removed 5 bases from V and 2 bases from J, with 11 bases in between. Germline CDR1 LNHDA, CDR2 SQIVND (reference sequence). CDR3 length equals 14 residues.

The J gene is TRBJ1-6, the V gene TRBV4-3; D is perhaps TRBD1 (6 bases). From germline, CDR1 is LGHNA and CDR2 YSLEER. The CDR3 extends over 15 amino acids. The germline V and J ends were trimmed by 4 bases and 3 bases, with 10 bases remaining between them. For the CDR3, the DNA is TGCGCCAGCAGCCGAAACAGGGTCTATAATTCACCCCTCCACTTT. Its translation: CASSRNRVYNSPLHF.

The chain uses TRBV24-1 and TRBJ2-1; D unclear. Germline V gene data show CDR1 as KGHDR and CDR2 as SFDVKD. Trimming pared 3 bases from V and 0 bases from J, leaving 11 bases between. This CDR3 spans 16 amino acids. The CDR3 region has the DNA TGTGCCACCAGTGATGTCCTAAGGAGCTCCTACAATGAGCAGTTCTTC. Its protein is CATSDVLRSSYNEQFF.

This chain joins TRBV2 and TRBJ2-1; 7 nucleotides align to TRBD2. This CDR3 is built from 15 residues. The V segment lost 4 bases and the J segment 6 bases; nucleotides outside the gene matches: 9. Per the germline V gene, CDR1 is SNHLY and CDR2 is FYNNEI. The CDR3 loop reads CASSAQGPGGNEQFF. DNA of the CDR3: TGTGCCAGCAGTGCCCAGGGTCCGGGGGGCAATGAGCAGTTCTTC.

This chain uses TRBV6-5 with TRBJ2-7; TRBD2 aligns across 10 bases. V lost 5 bases to trimming and J lost 4 bases; unmatched junction nucleotides: 5. Per the germline V gene, CDR1 is MNHEY and CDR2 is SVGAGI. The CDR3 length is 14 residues. The CDR3 DNA reads as TGTGCCAGCAGTCCAAGCGGGGGGGTATACGAGCAGTACTTC. Translated, it gives CASSPSGGVYEQYF.

This clone has a handful of counts. V is TRBV4-2 and J is TRBJ1-2, with D unclear. Germline CDR1 is LGHNA and CDR2 is YNFKEQ. There are 13 residues in the CDR3. V was clipped by 2 bases and J by 4 bases, with 8 bases between them. Here the CDR3 reads CASSQSQAYGYTF. Here the CDR3 DNA reads TGTGCCAGCAGCCAAAGCCAGGCCTATGGCTACACCTTC.

This chain connects TRBV11-2 to TRBJ2-5; TRBD2 matches at 14 bases. Germline-derived CDR1 and CDR2 are SGHAT and FQNNGV. CDR3 size: 16 residues. V shed 4 bases and J 5 bases; nucleotides not matched to a gene: 6. CDR3 residues: CASSSRLAGGKETQYF. DNA of the CDR3: TGTGCCAGCAGCTCTCGACTAGCGGGGGGGAAGGAGACCCAGTACTTC.

The chain has TRBV19 and TRBJ2-2; TRBD1 matches at 7 bases. The J segment lost 0 bases and the V segment lost 6 bases, leaving 7 bases of the junction unmatched. CDR3 length: 16 residues. Germline V gene data show CDR1 as LNHDA and CDR2 as SQIVND (reference sequence). The CDR3 loop is CASSGQAITNTGELFF. CDR3 nucleotides: TGTGCCAGTAGCGGACAGGCGATAACGAACACCGGGGAGCTGTTTTTT. The complete variable domain, with remaining parts taken from reference TRBV19 and TRBJ2-2, reads DGGITQSPKYLFRKEGQNVTLSCEQNLNHDAMYWYRQDPGQGLRLIYYSQIVNDFQKGDIAEGYSVSREKKESFPLTVTSAQKNPTAFYLCASSGQAITNTGELFFGEGSRLTVL.

This sequence joins TRBV5-5 and TRBJ2-5, with 7 bases matching TRBD1. The germline V gene has CDR1 SGHKS and CDR2 YYEKEE (reference sequence). There are 13 residues in the CDR3. Trimming at V came to 2 bases and at J to 3 bases, leaving 1 base not matched to a gene. This CDR3 is CASSLTGEETQYF. Written as DNA, the CDR3 is TGTGCCAGCAGCTTAACAGGGGAAGAGACCCAGTACTTC.

V gene TRBV5-1 combines with J gene TRBJ1-1, with 7 bases lining up with TRBD1. With 4 bases clipped from V and 3 bases from J, the junction kept 9 bases outside the gene matches. CDR3 size: 15 residues. The germline CDR1 and CDR2 sequences are SGHRS and YFSETQ. DNA for the CDR3: TGCGCCAGCAGCAAACGAGGACAGGACTACACTGAAGCTTTCTTT. Its protein is CASSKRGQDYTEAFF.

This clone was recorded only once. The CDR3 DNA sequence: TGTGCCACCAGTGATTTCTGGGAGAGTCCCGGGGAGCTGTTTTTT. This gives the protein CATSDFWESPGELFF. The V gene is TRBV24-1, the J gene TRBJ2-2, with D possibly TRBD2 on 5 matching bases. The V and J ends lost 1 base and 6 bases respectively, with 11 bases between them. The CDR3 runs to 15 residues. CDR1 and CDR2 (germline): KGHDR, SFDVKD.

The CDR3 DNA is TGCAGTGCTAGTTCGGGAGGGGGCAACTATGGCTACACCTTC. Its translation: CSASSGGGNYGYTF. This chain joins TRBV20-1 and TRBJ1-2; TRBD1 matches 7 bases. From germline, CDR1 is DFQATT and CDR2 SNEGSKA (reference sequence). V trimming: 3 bases; J trimming: 2 bases; junction bases outside the gene matches: 6. The CDR3 is made up of 14 amino acids.

Concerning this clone itself: The same CDR3 is also encoded by other DNA sequences in this sample. V is TRBV3-1 (or the pseudogene TRBV3-2) and J is TRBJ2-1, with a possible D match to TRBD2 (5 bases). V lost 0 bases to trimming and J lost 1 base, with 10 bases between them. The CDR3 has 16 amino acids. Germline CDR1 LGHDT, CDR2 YNNKEL (reference sequence). CDR3 protein: CASSQDLAGSYNEQFF. The CDR3 nucleotides read TGTGCCAGCAGCCAAGACCTAGCCGGGTCCTACAATGAGCAGTTCTTC.

Only a few counts were recorded for this clone. The chain recombines TRBV7-8 with TRBJ1-2; 9 bases line up with TRBD1. The CDR3 runs 15 residues. V lost 7 bases and J lost 4; bases outside the gene matches: 10. Germline CDR1 SGHVS, CDR2 FQNEAQ. CDR3: CASNPTGGGSYGYTF. The CDR3 region has the DNA TGTGCCAGCAACCCAACAGGGGGCGGTAGCTATGGCTACACCTTC.

This clone was observed a few times. The chain couples TRBV7-9 to TRBJ2-7; possible D gene TRBD2, 5 bases. The CDR3 spans 14 residues. The V gene lost 1 base and the J gene lost 7 bases, with 14 bases spanning the gap. Germline values: CDR1 SEHNR, CDR2 FQNEAQ (reference sequence). Written as DNA, the CDR3 is TGTGCCAGCAGCTTAGGGTTCTCCGGGATTGAGCAGTACTTC. This sequence encodes CASSLGFSGIEQYF.

The chain uses TRBV7-6 and TRBJ2-1, with D perhaps TRBD2 (6 bases). Trimming pared 2 bases from V and 6 bases from J, leaving 14 bases between. Germline CDR1 reads SGHVS; CDR2 reads FNYEAQ. The CDR3 has 15 amino acids. The CDR3 is CASSLNGRDSNEQFF. The CDR3, as DNA: TGTGCCAGCAGCTTAAACGGACGGGACTCCAATGAGCAGTTCTTC.